This T cell receptor (beta chain) was identified during a study of CD8 T cells in Susac syndrome. RNA, at about 0.45 to 1 ug, was reverse transcribed with random hexamers. TCRdb itself ran the immunoSEQ multiplex PCR reads through MiXCR, one entry per CDR3 protein. The sample has 170,000 or so distinct CDR3 sequences; 93% are singletons. Per the germline V gene, CDR1 is SGHTA and CDR2 is FQGNSA. V lost 5 bases and J lost 6, with 14 bases in between. The CDR3 is made up of 13 amino acids. The chain links TRBV7-2 to TRBJ2-7; D may be TRBD1 or TRBD2 (5 bases each). Input material: CD4+ T cells from PBMCs. The receptor's source is a human donor with multiple sclerosis. Here the CDR3 DNA reads TGTGCCAGCAGCCTGGGGACGGCGGGCGAGCAGTACTTC. Protein: CASSLGTAGEQYF.